This T cell receptor beta chain was documented in a study of blood T cell repertoires in COVID-19. Generated by immunoSEQ multiplex PCR, the TCRdb table keeps only in-frame clones and is missing some. The sample gives roughly 200,000 clones, about nine tenths of which show up once; about 1.8% is in the top ten. The receptor's source is a man between 65 and 85 years old with acute or convalescent COVID-19. Sequencing used peripheral blood.

CDR3 coding DNA: TGTGCCAGCAGTTACTCCCCGGGACTAGCGTACGATGAGCAGTTCTTC. It codes for CASSYSPGLAYDEQFF. The chain carries TRBV6-5 and TRBJ2-1, with 10 bases matching TRBD2. J gave up 8 bases and V 0 bases, and 7 bases lay outside the gene matches. Germline values: CDR1 MNHEY, CDR2 SVGAGI. There are 16 residues in the CDR3.